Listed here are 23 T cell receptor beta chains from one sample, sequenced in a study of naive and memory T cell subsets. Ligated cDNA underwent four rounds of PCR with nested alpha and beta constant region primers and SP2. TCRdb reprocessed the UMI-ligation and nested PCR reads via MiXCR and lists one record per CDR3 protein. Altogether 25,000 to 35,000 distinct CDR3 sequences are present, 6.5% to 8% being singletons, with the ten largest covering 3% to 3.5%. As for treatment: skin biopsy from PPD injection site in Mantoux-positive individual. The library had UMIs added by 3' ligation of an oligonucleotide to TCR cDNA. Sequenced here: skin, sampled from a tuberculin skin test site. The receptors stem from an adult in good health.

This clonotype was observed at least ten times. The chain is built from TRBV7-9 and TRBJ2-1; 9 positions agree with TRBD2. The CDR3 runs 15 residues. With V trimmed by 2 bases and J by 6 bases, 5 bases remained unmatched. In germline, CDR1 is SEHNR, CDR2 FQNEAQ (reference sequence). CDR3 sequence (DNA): TGTGCCAGCAGCTTATTTAGCGGGGGACTCAATGAGCAGTTCTTC. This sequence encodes CASSLFSGGLNEQFF.

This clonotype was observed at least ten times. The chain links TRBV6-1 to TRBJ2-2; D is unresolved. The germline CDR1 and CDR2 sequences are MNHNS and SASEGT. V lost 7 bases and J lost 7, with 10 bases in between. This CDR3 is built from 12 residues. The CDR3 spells CASTLWGGELFF. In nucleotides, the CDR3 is TGTGCCAGCACGTTATGGGGCGGGGAGCTGTTTTTT.

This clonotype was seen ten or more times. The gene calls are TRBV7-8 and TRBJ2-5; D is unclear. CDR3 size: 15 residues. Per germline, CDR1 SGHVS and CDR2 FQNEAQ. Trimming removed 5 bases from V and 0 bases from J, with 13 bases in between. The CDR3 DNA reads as TGTGCCAGCAGCATAATGACTTCGTACCAAGAGACCCAGTACTTC. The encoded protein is CASSIMTSYQETQYF.

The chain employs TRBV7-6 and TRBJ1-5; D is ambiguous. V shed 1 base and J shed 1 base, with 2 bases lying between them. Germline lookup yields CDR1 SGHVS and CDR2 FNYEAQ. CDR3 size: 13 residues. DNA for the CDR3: TGTGCCAGCAGCTTAGAAAGCAATCAGCCCCAGCATTTT. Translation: CASSLESNQPQHF. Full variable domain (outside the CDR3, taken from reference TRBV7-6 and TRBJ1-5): GAGVSQSPRYKVTKRGQDVALRCDPISGHVSLYWYRQALGQGPEFLTYFNYEAQQDKSGLPNDRFSAERPEGSISTLTIQRTEQRDSAMYRCASSLESNQPQHFGDGTRLSIL.

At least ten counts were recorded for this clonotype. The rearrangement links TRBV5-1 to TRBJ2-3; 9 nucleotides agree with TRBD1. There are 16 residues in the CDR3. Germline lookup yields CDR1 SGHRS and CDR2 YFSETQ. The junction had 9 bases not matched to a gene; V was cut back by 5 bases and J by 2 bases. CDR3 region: CASSSTGTGITDTQYF. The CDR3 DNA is TGCGCCAGCAGTTCAACCGGGACAGGGATCACAGATACGCAGTATTTT. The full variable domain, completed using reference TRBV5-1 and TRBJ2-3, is KAGVTQTPRYLIKTRGQQVTLSCSPISGHRSVSWYQQTPGQGLQFLFEYFSETQRNKGNFPGRFSGRQFSNSRSEMNVSTLELGDSALYLCASSSTGTGITDTQYFGPGTRLTVL.

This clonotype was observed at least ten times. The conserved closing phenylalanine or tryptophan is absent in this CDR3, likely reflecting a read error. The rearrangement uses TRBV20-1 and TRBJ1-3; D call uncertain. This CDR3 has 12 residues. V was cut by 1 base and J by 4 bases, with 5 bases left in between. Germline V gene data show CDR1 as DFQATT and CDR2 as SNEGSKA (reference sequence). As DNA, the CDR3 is TGCAGTGCTAGAGGGGTCGGAAACACCATATATTCT. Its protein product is CSARGVGNTIYS.

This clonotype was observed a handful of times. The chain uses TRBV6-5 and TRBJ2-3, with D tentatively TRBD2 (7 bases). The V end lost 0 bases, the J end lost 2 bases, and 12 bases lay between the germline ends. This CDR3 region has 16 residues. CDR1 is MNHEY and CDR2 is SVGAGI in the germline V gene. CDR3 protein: CASSYSLAGATDTQYF. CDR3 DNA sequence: TGTGCCAGCAGTTACTCGCTTGCGGGGGCCACAGATACGCAGTATTTT.

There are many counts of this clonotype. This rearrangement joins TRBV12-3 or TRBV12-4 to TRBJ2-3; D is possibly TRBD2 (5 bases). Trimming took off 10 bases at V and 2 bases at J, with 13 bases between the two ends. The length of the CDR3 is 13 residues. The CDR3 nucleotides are TGTGCCACCTCACTAGGCTACACAGATACGCAGTATTTT. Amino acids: CATSLGYTDTQYF.

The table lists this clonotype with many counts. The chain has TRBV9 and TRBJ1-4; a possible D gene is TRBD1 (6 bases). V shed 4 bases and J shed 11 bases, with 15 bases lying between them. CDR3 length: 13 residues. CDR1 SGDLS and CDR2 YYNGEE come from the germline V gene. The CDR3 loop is CASSSRQAGKLFF. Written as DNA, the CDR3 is TGTGCCAGCAGCTCACGACAGGCGGGGAAACTGTTTTTT.

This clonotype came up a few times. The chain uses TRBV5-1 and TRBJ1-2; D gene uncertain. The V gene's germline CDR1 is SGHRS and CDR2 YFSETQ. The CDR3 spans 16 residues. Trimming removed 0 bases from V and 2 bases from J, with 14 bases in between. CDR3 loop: CASSLVGAGANYGYTF. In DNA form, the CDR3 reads TGCGCCAGCAGCTTGGTTGGAGCAGGAGCGAACTATGGCTACACCTTC.

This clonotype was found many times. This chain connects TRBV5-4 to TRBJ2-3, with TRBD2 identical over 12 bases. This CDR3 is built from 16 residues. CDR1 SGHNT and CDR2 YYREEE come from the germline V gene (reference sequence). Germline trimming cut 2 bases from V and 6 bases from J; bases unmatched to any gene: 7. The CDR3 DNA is TGTGCCAGCAGCTTTCCTAGCGGGGGGGCGGTGGATACGCAGTATTTT. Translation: CASSFPSGGAVDTQYF.

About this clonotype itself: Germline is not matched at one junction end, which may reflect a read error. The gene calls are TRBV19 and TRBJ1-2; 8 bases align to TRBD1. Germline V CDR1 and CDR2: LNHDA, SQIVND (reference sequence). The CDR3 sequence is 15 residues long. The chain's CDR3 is CASSIGPGGVYGDTF. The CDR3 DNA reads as TGTGCCAGTAGTATAGGCCCAGGGGGCGTCTATGGCGACACCTTC.

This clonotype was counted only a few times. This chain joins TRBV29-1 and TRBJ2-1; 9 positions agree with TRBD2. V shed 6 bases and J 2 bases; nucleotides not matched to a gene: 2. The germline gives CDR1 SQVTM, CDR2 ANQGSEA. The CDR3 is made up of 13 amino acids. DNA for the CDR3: TGCAGCGTCGTAGCGGGGGCCTACAATGAGCAGTTCTTC. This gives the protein CSVVAGAYNEQFF.

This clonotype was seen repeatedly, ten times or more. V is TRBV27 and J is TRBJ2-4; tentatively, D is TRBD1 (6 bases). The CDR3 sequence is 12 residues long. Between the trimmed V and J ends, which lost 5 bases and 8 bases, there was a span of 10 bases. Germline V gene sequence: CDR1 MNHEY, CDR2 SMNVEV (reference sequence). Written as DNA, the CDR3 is TGTGCCAGCAGTCCCAGGGGTGACATTCAGTACTTC. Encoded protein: CASSPRGDIQYF.

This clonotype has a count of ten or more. CDR3 nucleotides: TGCAGCGCAACAGGGTTGGGGATCTATGGCTACACCTTC. Protein: CSATGLGIYGYTF. The rearrangement uses TRBV29-1 and TRBJ1-2; possibly TRBD1 for D (6 bases). CDR1 is SQVTM and CDR2 is ANQGSEA in the germline V gene. The V gene lost 7 bases and the J gene lost 4 bases, with 16 bases spanning the gap. The CDR3 extends over 13 amino acids.

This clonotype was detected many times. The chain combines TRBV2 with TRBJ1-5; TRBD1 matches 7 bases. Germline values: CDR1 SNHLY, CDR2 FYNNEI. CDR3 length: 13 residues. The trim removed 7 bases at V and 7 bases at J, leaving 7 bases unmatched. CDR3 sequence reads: CASKDRDGQPQHF. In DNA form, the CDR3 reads TGTGCCAGCAAAGACAGGGACGGACAGCCCCAGCATTTT.

Here the CDR3 reads CASSLYLEGFGYTF. CDR3 DNA sequence: TGTGCCAGCAGCTTGTATTTAGAGGGGTTTGGCTACACCTTC. This chain links TRBV5-4 with TRBJ1-2; TRBD1 might be the D (5 bases). Trimming took off 1 base at V and 7 bases at J, with 14 bases between the two ends. This CDR3 has 14 amino acids. Germline CDR1 reads SGHNT; CDR2 reads YYREEE (reference sequence).

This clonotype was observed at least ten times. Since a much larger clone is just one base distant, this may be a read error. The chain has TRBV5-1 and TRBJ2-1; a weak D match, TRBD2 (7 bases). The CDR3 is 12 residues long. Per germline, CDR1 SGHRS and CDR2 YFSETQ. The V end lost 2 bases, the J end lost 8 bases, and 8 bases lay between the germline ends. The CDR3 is CASSLGGDEQFF. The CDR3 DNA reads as TGCGCCAGCAGCTTAGGGGGGGATGAGCAGTTCTTC.

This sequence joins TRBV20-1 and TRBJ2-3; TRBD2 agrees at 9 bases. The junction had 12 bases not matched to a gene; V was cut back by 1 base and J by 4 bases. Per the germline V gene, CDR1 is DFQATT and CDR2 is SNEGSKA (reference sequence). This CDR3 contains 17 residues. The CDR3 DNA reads TGCAGTGCTAGAGCCCCAGAACAAGGCGGGGGGGCAGATACGCAGTATTTT. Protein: CSARAPEQGGGADTQYF.

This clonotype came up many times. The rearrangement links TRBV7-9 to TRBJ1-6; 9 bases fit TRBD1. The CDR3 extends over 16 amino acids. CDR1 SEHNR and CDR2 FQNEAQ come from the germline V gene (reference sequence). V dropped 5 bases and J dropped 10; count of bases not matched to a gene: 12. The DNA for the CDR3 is TGTGCCAGCAGCCCGAACTCGGGACAGGGTGGATCACCCCTCCACTTT. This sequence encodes CASSPNSGQGGSPLHF.

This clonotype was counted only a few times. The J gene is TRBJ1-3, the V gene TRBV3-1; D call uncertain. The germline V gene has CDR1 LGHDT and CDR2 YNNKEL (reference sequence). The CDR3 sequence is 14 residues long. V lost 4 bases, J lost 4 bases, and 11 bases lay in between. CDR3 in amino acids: CASSLLSAGNTIYF. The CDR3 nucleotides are TGTGCCAGCAGCCTCTTATCGGCCGGAAACACCATATATTTT.

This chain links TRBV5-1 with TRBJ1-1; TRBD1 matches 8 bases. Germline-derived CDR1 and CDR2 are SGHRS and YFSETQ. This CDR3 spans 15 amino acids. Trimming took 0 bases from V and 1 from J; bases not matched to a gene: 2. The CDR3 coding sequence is TGCGCCAGCAGCTTGGGGACAGGGAGGAACACTGAAGCTTTCTTT. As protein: CASSLGTGRNTEAFF.

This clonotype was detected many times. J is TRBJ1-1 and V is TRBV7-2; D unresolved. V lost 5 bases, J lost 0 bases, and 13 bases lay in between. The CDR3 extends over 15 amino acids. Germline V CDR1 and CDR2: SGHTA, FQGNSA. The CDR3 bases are TGTGCCAGCAGCCAACGCACAGTAATGAACACTGAAGCTTTCTTT. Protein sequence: CASSQRTVMNTEAFF.